The present TCR beta chain was sequenced within a study of T cell clonality in common variable immunodeficiency. Findings of the study overall: What drives increased CVID clonality needs T cell subpopulation sequencing. Compared with controls, CVID subjects had fewer shared TCRbeta clones. Patient heterogeneity in the CVID cohort limited correlations between repertoire features and clinical complications.

There are many counts of this clone. The target antigen is unknown. The sequence runs out 3 residues before the end of the CDR3; the remainder is reconstructed from the germline J gene. Control and CVID samples contributed equal amounts of genomic DNA. Clones were read by immunoSEQ multiplex PCR, and TCRdb kept only the in-frame ones, dropping some. The data show roughly 32,000 clones, with none appearing a single time. The CDR3 sequence is 13 residues long. V was clipped by 7 bases and J by 4 bases, with 12 bases between them. CDR1 is LNHDA, CDR2 SQIVND, per germline (reference sequence). This TCR was recovered from a person aged 18-69 years in good health. The material sequenced was peripheral blood mononuclear cells. The rearrangement uses TRBV19 and TRBJ2-3; possible D gene TRBD1, 5 bases. Partial CDR3 DNA: TGTGCCAGTAACCGACAGACTTCAGATACG. It yields the protein CASNRQTSDT. In full, the CDR3 is CASNRQTSDTQYF. Full variable domain (rest looked up from reference TRBV19 and TRBJ2-3): DGGITQSPKYLFRKEGQNVTLSCEQNLNHDAMYWYRQDPGQGLRLIYYSQIVNDFQKGDIAEGYSVSREKKESFPLTVTSAQKNPTAFYLCASNRQTSDTQYFGPGTRLTVL.